In its sample, the clone carrying this TCR beta chain was seen a few times. Its antigen is not known. This entry belongs to a study of regulatory T cells in long-lasting Graves disease. Study overall: Patients with persistent Graves' disease had over 5 years of antithyroid drugs and persistent TSH receptor antibodies.

Notes on the study in general: Having only a small sample size may have limited accuracy. Persistent-disease Graves' patients showed less TCR diversity than new cases.

Time point in this sample: persistent/refractory GD, antithyroid drugs over 5 years with positive TRAb. The TCR library was made from RNA that had been extracted from PBMCs in TRIzol. Those enrolled as patients came out of an endocrinology department in Xi'an, China. Germline V gives CDR1 SQVTM, CDR2 ANQGSEA. This CDR3 is 13 amino acids long. J lost 1 base, V lost 7 bases, and 4 bases had no gene match. With iRepertoire HTBI primers and Arm-PCR of CDR3 regions, TCR beta libraries were built. MiXCR was run by TCRdb on the multiplex PCR reads, yielding one entry per CDR3 protein. The table records 500,000 to 700,000 distinct CDR3 sequences, about 30% of them present only once.

The source of this sequence is a female donor with Graves disease. The input for sequencing was peripheral blood mononuclear cells (PBMCs), taken when the disease was refractory, from a patient treated with antithyroid drugs. The chain couples TRBV29-1 to TRBJ1-1; 9 bases are shared with TRBD1. The CDR3 region is CSADRGQNTEAFF. Written as DNA, the CDR3 is TGCAGCGCGGACAGGGGCCAGAACACTGAAGCTTTCTTT.